This is a list of T cell receptor beta chains from one sample in a study of technical replicates of blood from a handful of donors. The protocol was immunoSEQ multiplex PCR, while the TCRdb copy is restricted to in-frame clones and leaves out a portion. The sample consists of about 61,000 clones, about 87% of them appearing once. The sequenced sample consisted of PBMCs. The receptors originated from a human donor in good health. Some clones in this sample may be carry-over from other donors' samples. Each CDR3 is given without its conserved first and last residue. Each record gives: J gene, V gene, CDR3 protein.

TRBJ2-7 | TRBV5-1 | ASSPTGLSYEQY
TRBJ2-1 | TRBV4-3 | ASSQTTDSVYNEQF
TRBJ2-5 | TRBV7-2 | ASSLSGGGKETQY
TRBJ2-1 | TRBV4-3 | ASSQGLVGYNEQF
TRBJ2-5 | TRBV5-8 | ASSLFGKRSTSGVTQY
TRBJ1-1 | TRBV28 | ASSLQTGGTEAF
TRBJ1-3 | TRBV4-1 | ASSQDLRSFGRYGNTIY
TRBJ2-5 | TRBV5-1 | ASSSPRDRQETQY
TRBJ2-5 | TRBV29-1 | SVELAGTQETQY
TRBJ1-5 | TRBV12-5 | ASGSSAGGGPQH